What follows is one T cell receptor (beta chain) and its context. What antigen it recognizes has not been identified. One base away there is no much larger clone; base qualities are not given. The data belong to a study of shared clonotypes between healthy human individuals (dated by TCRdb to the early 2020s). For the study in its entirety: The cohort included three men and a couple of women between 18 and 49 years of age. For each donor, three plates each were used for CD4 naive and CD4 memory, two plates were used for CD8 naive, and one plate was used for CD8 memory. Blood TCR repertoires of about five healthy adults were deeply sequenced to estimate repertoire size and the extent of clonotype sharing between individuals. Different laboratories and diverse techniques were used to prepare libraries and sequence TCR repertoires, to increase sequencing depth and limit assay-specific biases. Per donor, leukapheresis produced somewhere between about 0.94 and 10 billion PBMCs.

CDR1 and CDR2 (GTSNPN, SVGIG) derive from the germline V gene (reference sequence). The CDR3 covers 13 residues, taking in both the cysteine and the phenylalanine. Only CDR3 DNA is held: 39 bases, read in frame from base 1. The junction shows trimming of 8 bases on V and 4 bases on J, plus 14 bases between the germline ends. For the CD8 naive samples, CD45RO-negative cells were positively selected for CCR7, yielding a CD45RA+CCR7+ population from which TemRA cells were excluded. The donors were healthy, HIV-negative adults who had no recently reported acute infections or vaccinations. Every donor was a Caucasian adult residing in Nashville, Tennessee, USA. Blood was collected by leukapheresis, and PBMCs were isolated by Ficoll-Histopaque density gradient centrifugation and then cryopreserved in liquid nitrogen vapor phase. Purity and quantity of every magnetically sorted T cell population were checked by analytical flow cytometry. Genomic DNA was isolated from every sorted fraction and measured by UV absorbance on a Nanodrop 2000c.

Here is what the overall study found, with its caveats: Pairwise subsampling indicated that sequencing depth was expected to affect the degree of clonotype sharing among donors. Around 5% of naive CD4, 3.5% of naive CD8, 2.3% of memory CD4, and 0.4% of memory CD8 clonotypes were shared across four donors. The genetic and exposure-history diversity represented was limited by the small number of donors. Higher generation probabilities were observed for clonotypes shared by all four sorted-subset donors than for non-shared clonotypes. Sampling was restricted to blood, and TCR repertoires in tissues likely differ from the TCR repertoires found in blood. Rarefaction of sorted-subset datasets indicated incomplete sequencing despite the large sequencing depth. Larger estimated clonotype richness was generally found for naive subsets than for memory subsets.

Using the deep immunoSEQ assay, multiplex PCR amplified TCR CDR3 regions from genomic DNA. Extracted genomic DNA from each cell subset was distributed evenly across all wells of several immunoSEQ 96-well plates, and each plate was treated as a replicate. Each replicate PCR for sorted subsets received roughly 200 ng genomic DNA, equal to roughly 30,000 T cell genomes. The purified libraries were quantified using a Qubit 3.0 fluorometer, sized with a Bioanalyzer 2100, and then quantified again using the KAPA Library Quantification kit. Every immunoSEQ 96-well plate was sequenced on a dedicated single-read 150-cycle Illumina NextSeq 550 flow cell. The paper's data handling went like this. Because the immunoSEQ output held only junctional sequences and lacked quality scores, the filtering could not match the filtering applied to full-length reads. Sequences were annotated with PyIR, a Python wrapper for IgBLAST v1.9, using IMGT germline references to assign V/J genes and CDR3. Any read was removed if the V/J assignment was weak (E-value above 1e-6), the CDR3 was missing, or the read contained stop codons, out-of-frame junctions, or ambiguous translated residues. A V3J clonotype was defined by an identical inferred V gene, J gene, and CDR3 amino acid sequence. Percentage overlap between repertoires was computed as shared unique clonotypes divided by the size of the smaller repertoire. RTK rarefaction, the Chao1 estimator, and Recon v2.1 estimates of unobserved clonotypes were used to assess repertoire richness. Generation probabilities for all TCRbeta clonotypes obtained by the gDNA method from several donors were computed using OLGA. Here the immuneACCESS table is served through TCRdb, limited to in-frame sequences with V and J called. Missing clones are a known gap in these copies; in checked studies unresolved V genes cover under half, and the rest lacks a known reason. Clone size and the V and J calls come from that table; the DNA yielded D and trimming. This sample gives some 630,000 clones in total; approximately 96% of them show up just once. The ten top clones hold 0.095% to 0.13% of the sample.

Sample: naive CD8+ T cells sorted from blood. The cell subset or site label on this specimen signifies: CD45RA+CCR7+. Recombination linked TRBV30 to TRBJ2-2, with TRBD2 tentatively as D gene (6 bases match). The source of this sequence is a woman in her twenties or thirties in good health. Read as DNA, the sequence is TGTGCCACAAAGCGGGCCGTCACCGGGGAGCTGTTTTTT. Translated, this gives CATKRAVTGELFF. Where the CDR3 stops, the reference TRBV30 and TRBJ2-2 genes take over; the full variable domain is SQTIHQWPATLVQPVGSPLSLECTVEGTSNPNLYWYRQAAGRGLQLLFYSVGIGQISSEVPQNLSASRPQDRQFILSSKKLLLSDSGFYLCATKRAVTGELFFGEGSRLTVL.